The next 25 T cell receptor beta chains were all read from a single sample in a study of cytomegalovirus exposure and HLA in healthy donors. PCR primers comprised 60 Vbeta and 13 Jbeta primers. The table came from immunoSEQ multiplex PCR; TCRdb's copy has only in-frame clones and leaves some out. Of about 110,000 clones in the sample, 75% to 85% were seen once. The specimen was PBMCs. These receptors originate from a man aged 25-45 years in good health and CMV-seronegative.

The chain employs TRBV6-1 and TRBJ2-7, with 10 bases matching TRBD2. This CDR3 contains 14 residues. V lost 4 bases to trimming and J lost 4 bases; unmatched junction nucleotides: 4. Germline assignment: CDR1 MNHNS and CDR2 SASEGT. CDR3 amino acids: CASSALAGVYEQYF. The CDR3, as DNA: TGTGCCAGCAGTGCGCTAGCGGGAGTATACGAGCAGTACTTC.

The rearrangement uses TRBV16 and TRBJ2-3; D ambiguous. The CDR3 loop spans 17 amino acids. The V end was cut by 4 bases, the J end by 0 bases, with 17 bases between. Per germline, CDR1 KGHSY and CDR2 FQNENV. CDR3 amino acids: CASSLLGPRYSTDTQYF. The CDR3 coding sequence is TGTGCCAGCAGCCTTCTCGGCCCTAGATATAGCACAGATACGCAGTATTTT.

A few counts support this clone. The chain joins TRBV6-1 to TRBJ2-5, with 10 positions matching TRBD1. Trimming cost V 4 bases and J 4 bases; bases outside gene matches: 6. There are 15 residues in the CDR3. From germline, CDR1 is MNHNS and CDR2 SASEGT. The CDR3 spells CASSGIRTGGETQYF. DNA of the CDR3: TGTGCCAGCAGTGGAATTCGGACAGGGGGAGAGACCCAGTACTTC.

V and J are TRBV5-6 and TRBJ2-2; D is perhaps TRBD1 (6 bases). CDR3 length: 13 residues. Germline values: CDR1 SGHDT, CDR2 YYEEEE. The V end lost 0 bases, the J end lost 7 bases, and 7 bases lay between the germline ends. CDR3 protein: CASSLEGGGELFF. The CDR3 DNA follows: TGTGCCAGCAGCTTGGAAGGGGGCGGGGAGCTGTTTTTT.

The chain carries TRBV29-1 and TRBJ2-2, with D perhaps TRBD1 (6 bases). Trimming removed 3 bases at V and 5 bases at J, with 10 bases between. Germline assignment: CDR1 SQVTM and CDR2 ANQGSEA. The CDR3 spans 13 residues. The CDR3 DNA is TGCAGCGTTGACCTCAGGGGTACCGGGGAGCTGTTTTTT. Residues: CSVDLRGTGELFF.

This clone was detected a few times. The rearrangement joins TRBV5-1 to TRBJ2-6; 13 bases agree with TRBD2. CDR1 is SGHRS, CDR2 YFSETQ, per germline. The CDR3 sequence is 17 residues long. J lost 3 bases, V lost 3 bases, and 3 bases had no gene match. The CDR3 region is CASSWTSGSFGANVLTF. In DNA form, the CDR3 reads TGCGCCAGCAGCTGGACTAGCGGGAGTTTTGGGGCCAACGTCCTGACTTTC.

The CDR3 region has the DNA TGTGCCAGCAGCTTGGGACAGGGAGTTAGCAATGAGCAGTTCTTC. It is translated as CASSLGQGVSNEQFF. The genes are TRBV7-7 and TRBJ2-1; 9 bases fit TRBD1. The CDR3 has 15 amino acids. Germline V gene data show CDR1 as SSHAT and CDR2 as FNYEAQ (reference sequence). V lost 3 bases, J lost 6 bases, and 6 bases stayed unmatched.

This sequence joins TRBV11-2 and TRBJ1-1; D remains unclear. CDR3 size: 18 residues. V was shortened by 5 bases and J by 1 base, with 23 bases between the two germline ends. CDR1 is SGHAT and CDR2 is FQNNGV in the germline V gene. The CDR3 DNA reads as TGTGCCAGCAGCCCCCCCTCGGGTTATTTTGAAGGGAACACTGAAGCTTTCTTT. Translating gives CASSPPSGYFEGNTEAFF. The whole variable domain, filled in from reference TRBV11-2 and TRBJ1-1, reads EAGVAQSPRYKIIEKRQSVAFWCNPISGHATLYWYQQILGQGPKLLIQFQNNGVVDDSQLPKDRFSAERLKGVDSTLKIQPAKLEDSAVYLCASSPPSGYFEGNTEAFFGQGTRLTVV.

This clone has only one observation. V usage is TRBV9 and J usage is TRBJ2-5, with D perhaps matching TRBD2 (6 bases). The V end lost 3 bases, the J end lost 4 bases, and 10 bases lay between the germline ends. The CDR3 consists of 13 residues. Germline-derived CDR1 and CDR2 are SGDLS and YYNGEE. CDR3 in amino acids: CASSGWGVETQYF. In DNA form, the CDR3 reads TGTGCCAGCAGCGGGTGGGGGGTAGAGACCCAGTACTTC. Using reference TRBV9 and TRBJ2-5 for the parts outside the CDR3, the full variable domain is DSGVTQTPKHLITATGQRVTLRCSPRSGDLSVYWYQQSLDQGLQFLIQYYNGEERAKGNILERFSAQQFPDLHSELNLSSLELGDSALYFCASSGWGVETQYFGPGTRLLVL.

This clone was detected a few times. This chain connects TRBV6-6 to TRBJ2-2; a possible D gene is TRBD2 (5 bases). Germline CDR1 reads MNHNY; CDR2 reads SVGAGI (reference sequence). The CDR3 extends over 15 amino acids. V was cut by 0 bases and J by 6 bases, with 11 bases left in between. DNA for the CDR3: TGTGCCAGCAGTTACTCGAGGGTCGGGGCCGGGGAGCTGTTTTTT. This sequence encodes CASSYSRVGAGELFF.

V and J are TRBV29-1 and TRBJ2-5; the D is unclear. The ends were cut back, 1 base at V and 1 base at J, with 4 bases in the middle. The CDR3 contains 12 residues. The germline gives CDR1 SQVTM, CDR2 ANQGSEA. The CDR3 protein is CSVEGVQETQYF. The CDR3 DNA follows: TGCAGCGTTGAAGGAGTCCAAGAGACCCAGTACTTC.

This chain connects TRBV30 to TRBJ2-7, with a tentative D call TRBD2 (6 bases). The CDR3 extends over 14 amino acids. V lost 0 bases and J lost 2, with 11 bases in between. Germline V CDR1 and CDR2: GTSNPN, SVGIG (reference sequence). The CDR3 nucleotides read TGTGCCTGGAGTGTATGGGGAGGACCCTACGAGCAGTACTTC. Its protein is CAWSVWGGPYEQYF.

The chain links TRBV5-4 to TRBJ2-1; TRBD1 matches at 10 bases. CDR3 length: 16 residues. Unmatched junction bases numbered 9, after V lost 4 bases and J lost 5 bases. Germline V CDR1 and CDR2: SGHNT, YYREEE (reference sequence). The CDR3 coding sequence is TGTGCCAGCAGCCGTAGTGGACAGGGGGTCAACAATGAGCAGTTCTTC. Translation gives CASSRSGQGVNNEQFF.

This clone was observed a handful of times. The chain has TRBV6-5 and TRBJ2-7, with D tentatively TRBD1 (5 bases). This CDR3 has 14 residues. Trimming shortened V by 0 bases and J by 2 bases, and 8 bases separated the two germline ends. Per germline, CDR1 MNHEY and CDR2 SVGAGI. The CDR3 DNA sequence: TGTGCCAGCAGTTACTCTCAGGGAACCTACGAGCAGTACTTC. Translating gives CASSYSQGTYEQYF.

This clone has only one observation. The CDR3 spells CASSETWASNTEAFF. In DNA form, the CDR3 reads TGTGCCAGCAGTGAAACTTGGGCCTCGAACACTGAAGCTTTCTTT. The chain combines TRBV6-1 with TRBJ1-1; D is uncertain. In germline, CDR1 is MNHNS, CDR2 SASEGT. Trimming pared 2 bases from V and 1 base from J, leaving 11 bases between. CDR3 length: 15 amino acids.

The chain carries TRBV9 and TRBJ1-2; a possible D gene is TRBD1 (6 bases). Trimming left V 0 bases short and J 4 bases short, with 13 bases between. There are 15 residues in the CDR3. CDR1 is SGDLS, CDR2 YYNGEE, per germline. CDR3 in amino acids: CASSVEDRPVYGYTF. As DNA, the CDR3 is TGTGCCAGCAGCGTAGAAGACAGGCCGGTCTATGGCTACACCTTC.

This rearrangement joins TRBV30 to TRBJ1-5; D gene ambiguous. The CDR3 sequence is 14 residues long. With 0 bases removed from V and 9 bases from J, the gap between germline ends came to 15 bases. CDR1 is GTSNPN and CDR2 is SVGIG in the germline V gene (reference sequence). The CDR3 DNA follows: TGTGCCTGGAGTGTAGGCCCGAGCGTGGGGCCCCAGCATTTT. It translates to CAWSVGPSVGPQHF.

V and J are TRBV10-3 and TRBJ1-5, with D perhaps matching TRBD1 (6 bases). Germline values: CDR1 ENHRY, CDR2 SYGVKD. V lost 5 bases and J lost 3, with 11 bases in between. The CDR3 has 14 amino acids. The CDR3: CAISPQGPNQPQHF. As DNA, the CDR3 is TGTGCCATCAGTCCACAGGGCCCCAATCAGCCCCAGCATTTT.

This chain connects TRBV2 to TRBJ2-1; 10 positions match TRBD2. Germline lookup yields CDR1 SNHLY and CDR2 FYNNEI. V lost 4 bases to trimming and J lost 4 bases; unmatched junction nucleotides: 4. The CDR3 runs to 15 residues. CDR3 sequence: CASSVELAGYNEQFF. The CDR3 coding sequence is TGTGCCAGCAGTGTAGAACTAGCGGGATACAATGAGCAGTTCTTC.

This chain uses TRBV11-2 with TRBJ2-1, with 9 nucleotides matching TRBD1. The CDR3 is 15 residues long. Trimming at V came to 0 bases and at J to 4 bases, leaving 1 base not matched to a gene. The germline gives CDR1 SGHAT, CDR2 FQNNGV. The CDR3 region has the DNA TGTGCCAGCAGCTTAGATGGGACAGGGTACAATGAGCAGTTCTTC. Protein product: CASSLDGTGYNEQFF.

This clone was detected a few times. This chain links TRBV13 with TRBJ2-7; possible D gene TRBD1, 6 bases. The CDR3 sequence is 15 residues long. Germline-derived CDR1 and CDR2 are PRHDT and FYEKMQ (reference sequence). With 5 bases removed from V and 3 bases from J, the gap between germline ends came to 17 bases. For the CDR3, the DNA is TGTGCCAGCAGCATAACAGGGTCACAAGACTACGAGCAGTACTTC. The encoded protein is CASSITGSQDYEQYF. The complete variable domain, with remaining parts taken from reference TRBV13 and TRBJ2-7, reads AAGVIQSPRHLIKEKRETATLKCYPIPRHDTVYWYQQGPGQDPQFLISFYEKMQSDKGSIPDRFSAQQFSDYHSELNMSSLELGDSALYFCASSITGSQDYEQYFGPGTRLTVT.

This clone was detected a few times. The CDR3 bases are TGTGCCAGCAGCTTGGAATGGGACAGCCGCTCCTACGAGCAGTACTTC. As protein: CASSLEWDSRSYEQYF. The chain links TRBV5-6 to TRBJ2-7; TRBD1 aligns across 7 bases. J gave up 0 bases and V 0 bases, and 6 bases lay outside the gene matches. This CDR3 region has 16 residues. From germline, CDR1 is SGHDT and CDR2 YYEEEE.

This clone was observed a single time. The chain combines TRBV4-1 with TRBJ2-7, with 11 bases that match TRBD1. From germline, CDR1 is MGHRA and CDR2 YSYEKL. The CDR3 is 17 amino acids. V dropped 1 base and J dropped 6; count of bases not matched to a gene: 11. CDR3 sequence reads: CASSQAGGTGGVREQYF. DNA of the CDR3: TGCGCCAGCAGCCAAGCAGGCGGGACAGGGGGTGTTCGCGAGCAGTACTTC.

The V and J genes are TRBV12-5 and TRBJ2-7, with D possibly matching TRBD2 (6 bases). The V end was cut by 0 bases, the J end by 1 base, with 16 bases between. The CDR3 has 17 amino acids. Looked up from germline, CDR1 is LGHNT and CDR2 is FRNRAP. CDR3 DNA sequence: TGTGCTAGTGGTTTGGTAACGGGGGTCAGGGAATCCTACGAGCAGTACTTC. It is translated as CASGLVTGVRESYEQYF.

V usage is TRBV5-1 and J usage is TRBJ2-1, with 10 bases lining up with TRBD1. From germline, CDR1 is SGHRS and CDR2 YFSETQ. This CDR3 is 15 amino acids long. The V segment lost 0 bases and the J segment 4 bases; nucleotides outside the gene matches: 1. CDR3 residues: CASSLVGQGYNEQFF. The CDR3 nucleotides read TGCGCCAGCAGCTTGGTGGGACAGGGGTACAATGAGCAGTTCTTC. The entire variable domain, with the rest obtained from reference TRBV5-1 and TRBJ2-1, is as follows: KAGVTQTPRYLIKTRGQQVTLSCSPISGHRSVSWYQQTPGQGLQFLFEYFSETQRNKGNFPGRFSGRQFSNSRSEMNVSTLELGDSALYLCASSLVGQGYNEQFFGPGTRLTVL.